The T cell receptor beta chain under discussion was sequenced for a study of cytomegalovirus exposure and HLA in healthy donors listed by TCRdb under 2017. Study-wide context: An earlier analysis of roughly 630 of the donors reported more than 250 Gb of sequence data and around 110 million unique TCR beta sequences from some 180 million T cells. An early release covering just under 650 HLA-typed donors comprised about 300 gigabases of sequencing data and around 80 million unique TCR sequences. Of the approximately 400 genotyped donors, around 81% fell in the genetic ancestry cluster associated with self-reported Caucasian donors. The study aimed to test whether signatures of past pathogen exposure could be identified by cataloging public T cell receptors. The T cell repertoires of 700 or so subjects were profiled by immunosequencing and related to cytomegalovirus serostatus. Besides the first cohort of around 700 subjects, a separate validation cohort made up of 120 different subjects was used. To predict cytomegalovirus infection status, the study combined high-throughput TCR immunosequencing, statistical association of individual TCRs with disease status, and machine learning. To study patterns of TCR occurrence, a later analysis re-analyzed previously published TCR beta repertoires from around 660 donors and added high-resolution HLA genotyping. Rather than drawing on any new phenotypic data, the later analysis identified candidate immune exposures from TCR beta sequences and the way those sequences occurred across donors. To decide whether each TCR beta V gene segment behaved as functional or pseudogenic, an earlier analysis of approximately 620 of the donors relied on high-throughput TCR beta sequencing. Donor age, sex, ethnicity and CMV serostatus were compiled together with the repertoire data. A later genetic analysis used genome-wide SNP genotypes for about 55% of the 666 donors, treating that subset as a discovery cohort. Every repertoire in the discovery cohort had been generated on one and the same sequencing platform. Class I and class II HLA loci were covered by the typing at four-digit resolution. Typing coverage differed by locus: A, B, C, DRB1 and DQB1 were typed in about 620-630 donors, DQA1 in 522, DPA1 in 600 to 610, and DPB1 in just under 480. Four to six DR-DQ haplotypes were handled as single units for association and clustering, since linkage in the cohort was strong. On average, over 200,000 unique TCR beta nucleotide sequences were sequenced per donor among a few hundred genotyped donors of the cohort, with 15% to 20% of those sequences being non-productive. What the study reported, not specific to this receptor: Linkage disequilibrium might explain the correlated functional status among segregating V segments, but an unknown experimental factor could not be ruled out. The earlier analysis of approximately 590 of the donors excluded approximately 17 rarely observed V segments, including chromosome 9 orphons, because counts were too low. The study listed 170 or so TCR beta chains as associated with cytomegalovirus. Several of the top co-occurrence clusters appeared to be linked to parvovirus B19, influenza, CMV and Epstein-Barr virus, according to a later analysis. In a later analysis, most CMV-associated TCR beta chains were found to appear HLA-restricted, with HLA associations seemingly driven largely by CMV exposure. In vitro tests confirmed that three of the cytomegalovirus-associated TCR beta chains recognize cytomegalovirus antigens. A further reported finding was that TCR beta sequences accurately predicted the HLA-A and HLA-B alleles for most subjects in the first cohort. CMV serostatus was the only immune exposure information available for the cohort. The classifier was reported to diagnose cytomegalovirus status with high specificity and sensitivity in both the original and validation cohorts. A later analysis associated 16,951 TCR beta sequences with specific HLA alleles at a false discovery rate of 0.05. The authors suggested that the approach could potentially be generalized to other disease states and immunological phenotypes. Some IMGT-functional V segments, including TRBV6-2 and TRBV6-3, could not be distinguished by the 87-base-pair reads and were therefore excluded. Because some donors lacked HLA typing at each locus, the association tests relied only on the typed subset. In a later genetic analysis, fewer N-insertions in productive TCRs were reported among donors in an Asian-associated ancestry cluster than the 666-donor mean. The sequencing pipeline was judged likely to have produced a cluster of highly shared sequence variants as a technical artifact. Most TCR sequences were observed very rarely across donors, whereas some public TCRs were present in many individuals. A later analysis found that TCR association rates varied across HLA loci, with DRB1 alleles showing the most associated TCRs and HLA-C alleles the fewest. This cohort had only TCR beta chains sequenced, and the lack of alpha or paired-chain data limited which features could be detected. Presence/absence analyses assumed roughly uniform sequencing depth across donors, an assumption that may not hold. In an earlier analysis of roughly 560 of the donors, most TCR beta V segments were observed in productive rearrangements about 87% or about 30% of the time, broadly matching IMGT annotations. Compared with equally common non-associated chains, HLA-associated TCR beta chains in a later analysis were more clonally expanded and had lower generation probabilities. Assigning TCR associations to individual alleles was difficult when HLA alleles, especially DR and DQ, strongly co-occurred. V-gene and J-gene trimming of TCR beta chains was associated with a missense DCLRE1C variant in a later genetic analysis, and the association was replicated in an independent cohort.

There are 17 amino acids in the CDR3, from cysteine to phenylalanine inclusive. Only the CDR3 part of the read is kept: 51 bases, read in frame from the first base. At the junction V is shortened by 6 bases and J by 0 bases, with 20 bases in between. CDR1 SEHNR and CDR2 FQNEAQ are derived from the germline V gene (reference sequence). Note on this clone: What antigen it recognizes has not been identified. One base away there is no much larger clone; base qualities are not given.

In total, roughly 670 healthy bone marrow donors made up the cohort. Cohort members were all nominally healthy when sampled, although unrecorded immune exposures were likely present. The donor tested CMV seronegative, placing the donor among the 350 or so seronegative members of the cohort. Each donor provided a peripheral blood sample, and peripheral blood mononuclear cells were used for TCR beta sequencing. Genomic DNA was extracted from the blood cell samples with the Qiagen DNeasy Blood Extraction Kit. Library preparation employed the immunoSEQ multiplex PCR assay. For the multiplex PCR, a mixture combining 60 forward primers for TCR Vbeta segments and 13 reverse primers for TCR Jbeta segments was used. Amplification of the CDR3 region of rearranged TCR beta genes was performed with a multiplex PCR assay on genomic DNA. The Illumina HiSeq System was used to sequence the amplified TCR beta libraries as 87-base-pair reads. The source study handled its data this way. A later analysis counted about 80 million unique TCR beta chains across the roughly 700 repertoires, and roughly 10 million of these chains were shared by at least two donors. A nearest-neighbor algorithm error-corrected the raw reads and collapsed the reads into unique sequences, merging closely related sequences to remove PCR and sequencing errors. CDR3 sequences were aligned to IMGT reference sequences to assign V, D and J gene segments. For a sequence to be retained, at least a six-nucleotide match to both a V gene segment and a J gene segment was required. A rearrangement counted as productive if the CDR3 had no stop codons and remained in frame with V and J, and every other rearrangement counted as non-productive. CDR3 was defined by IMGT convention, running from the second conserved V-encoded cysteine to the conserved J-encoded phenylalanine. In an earlier analysis of 587 of the donors, sequences lacking an unambiguous match to a single V gene segment were excluded. An earlier analysis of fewer than 750 of the donors classified V segments as functional when productive rearrangements were above 56.7% and as segregating when the standard deviation between donors was above 5%. To diagnose cytomegalovirus status from the catalog of TCR beta chain sequences, a statistical classification framework was built. V and J gene assignment, in a later analysis, came from comparing TCR nucleotide sequences with IMGT/GENE-DB human TR gene sequences. The TCRdist pipeline was used in a later analysis to assign CDR3 sequences and most-parsimonious VDJ recombination scenarios. In a later analysis, every TCR beta chain was defined by the combination of its CDR3 amino acid sequence and its V-gene family, and reads without a unique V-gene family were dropped. To address suspected cross-contamination and a sequencing artifact, a later analysis removed over 500 highly shared, low-generation-probability nucleotide sequences. A later analysis calculated a clonal expansion index for each public chain from normalized within-repertoire ranks of inferred template counts. A later analysis computed generation probabilities with a VDJ recombination model fitted to out-of-frame rearrangements, and checked the results against IGoR. Hypergeometric tests were used in a later analysis to score TCR-TCR, TCR-HLA and TCR-CMV co-occurrence, with a repertoire-size bias correction applied to the TCR pairs. A later analysis estimated false discovery rates by permuting HLA or CMV assignments 20 times. In a later analysis, co-occurring TCRs were grouped using DBSCAN, with TCRdist sequence similarity added in when clustering inside HLA-allele-positive subsets. Co-occurrence clustering excluded repertoires with fewer than 30,000 or more than 120,000 public chains, plus five with anomalous nucleotide sharing. TCRdb's version of the immuneACCESS table is confined to in-frame rearrangements and falls short of the full clone set. An unresolved V gene accounts for under half of the shortfall where checked; the remainder is of unknown origin. V, J and clone size derive from that table, while D and trimming were established from the DNA sequence. Here the sample has some 92,000 clones; more than 60% occur a single time. 2.7% of the sample lies in the top ten.

The sample was PBMCs. This receptor was taken from a man aged 25 to 45 in good health and CMV-seronegative. The V and J genes are TRBV7-9 and TRBJ1-1; there is no confident call for the D gene. The bases read TGTGCCAGCAGATCCCCAGGATTCTCCCTTATGAACACTGAAGCTTTCTTT. This is translated as CASRSPGFSLMNTEAFF.